This T cell receptor beta chain was obtained from a study of immune evolution from preneoplasia to lung adenocarcinoma. Germline V CDR1 and CDR2: SGHRS, YFSETQ. The germline V and J ends were trimmed by 0 bases and 6 bases, with 13 bases remaining between them. The CDR3 extends over 15 amino acids. Data came from immunoSEQ multiplex PCR; TCRdb stores just in-frame clones and leaves some out. This sample has fewer than 6,000 clones, with about 88% found just once. This chain connects TRBV5-1 to TRBJ1-5; unclear D gene. The clonotype was recovered from a person between 65 and 80 years old with lung adenocarcinoma. Specimen: FFPE atypical adenomatous hyperplasia tissue from the lung. The subset here: atypical adenomatous hyperplasia (AAH), lung preneoplasia. This CDR3 is CASSLEGGLAQPQHF. CDR3 in DNA: TGCGCCAGCAGCTTGGAGGGAGGGTTGGCTCAGCCCCAGCATTTT.